These 31 T cell receptor beta chains came from one sample sequenced in a study of blood T cell repertoires in COVID-19. Generated by immunoSEQ multiplex PCR, the TCRdb table keeps only in-frame clones and is missing some. The sample has 110,000 or so clones; 88% are singletons. Sequenced: peripheral blood. The receptors were gathered from a woman aged 70-85 years who had recovered from COVID-19.

This clone is a singleton in its sample. This chain links TRBV4-3 with TRBJ2-3; a weak D match, TRBD2 (6 bases). This CDR3 has 15 amino acids. Germline CDR1 is LGHNA and CDR2 is YSLEER. V lost 4 bases to trimming and J lost 2 bases, with 13 bases between them. Here the CDR3 reads CASSRGLPATDTQYF. CDR3 nucleotide sequence: TGCGCCAGCAGCCGGGGACTCCCCGCCACAGATACGCAGTATTTT.

This chain links TRBV6-2 or TRBV6-3 with TRBJ2-3, with D uncertain. The CDR3 is 14 amino acids. Trimming left V 5 bases short and J 2 bases short, with 11 bases between. CDR1 is MNHEY and CDR2 is SVGEGT in the germline V gene. The CDR3 DNA follows: TGTGCCAGCAGTACTCGCGGTGACACAGATACGCAGTATTTT. The encoded protein is CASSTRGDTDTQYF.

In this sample, this clone turned up once. This sequence joins TRBV28 and TRBJ2-1; D call uncertain. V was clipped by 3 bases and J by 8 bases, with 14 bases between them. The CDR3 is 14 residues long. CDR1 MDHEN and CDR2 SYDVKM come from the germline V gene. DNA of the CDR3: TGTGCCAGCAGTTTTCGGGTTAAATCCGATGAGCAGTTCTTC. This encodes CASSFRVKSDEQFF.

The V gene is TRBV5-1, the J gene TRBJ1-3; D call uncertain. The CDR3 is made up of 14 amino acids. Germline CDR1 and CDR2: SGHRS and YFSETQ. Trimming removed 0 bases from V and 4 bases from J, with 8 bases in between. The CDR3 here is CASSLGGNGNTIYF. CDR3 DNA sequence: TGCGCCAGCAGCTTGGGAGGCAACGGAAACACCATATATTTT.

The rearrangement uses TRBV9 and TRBJ2-1, with 10 bases identical to TRBD2. This CDR3 is built from 15 residues. Per germline, CDR1 SGDLS and CDR2 YYNGEE. V lost 0 bases and J lost 3; bases outside the gene matches: 0. CDR3 nucleotide sequence: TGTGCCAGCAGCGTAGGGACTAGCGGCTACAATGAGCAGTTCTTC. Amino acids: CASSVGTSGYNEQFF.

This chain joins TRBV5-1 and TRBJ2-3, with D possibly TRBD2 on 7 matching bases. V lost 7 bases, J lost 2 bases, and 11 bases lay in between. The CDR3 is 13 amino acids. CDR1 SGHRS and CDR2 YFSETQ come from the germline V gene. This CDR3 reads CASGGAPTDTQYF. The DNA for the CDR3 is TGCGCCAGCGGGGGGGCCCCCACAGATACGCAGTATTTT.

The J gene is TRBJ2-7, the V gene TRBV5-5; possible D gene TRBD2, 6 bases. CDR1 and CDR2 from the germline V gene are SGHKS and YYEKEE (reference sequence). The CDR3 runs to 13 residues. The V end lost 2 bases, the J end lost 1 base, and 7 bases lay between the germline ends. The CDR3 here is CASSFSGSYEQYF. The CDR3 DNA follows: TGTGCCAGCAGCTTTAGCGGTTCCTACGAGCAGTACTTC.

The chain is built from TRBV3-1 (or the pseudogene TRBV3-2) and TRBJ2-5, with TRBD1 identical over 7 bases. The CDR3 sequence is 16 residues long. The germline CDR1 and CDR2 sequences are LGHDT and YNNKEL (reference sequence). J was trimmed by 4 bases and V by 3 bases; bases with no gene match: 11. The CDR3 DNA follows: TGTGCCAGCAGCCATTATGTTACAGGGGAGCGAGAGACCCAGTACTTC. It is translated as CASSHYVTGERETQYF.

This chain links TRBV5-1 with TRBJ2-7, with TRBD1 matching 9 bases. With V trimmed by 3 bases and J by 4 bases, 17 bases remained unmatched. The CDR3 is 18 amino acids. Germline assignment: CDR1 SGHRS and CDR2 YFSETQ. The CDR3 nucleotides are TGCGCCAGCAGCTACCACGTTATTCGGCCCGGGACAGGGTACGAGCAGTACTTC. The encoded protein is CASSYHVIRPGTGYEQYF.

The V and J genes are TRBV4-2 and TRBJ1-5; D unresolved. This CDR3 spans 12 amino acids. V was cut by 0 bases and J by 7 bases, with 4 bases left in between. Germline lookup yields CDR1 LGHNA and CDR2 YNFKEQ. CDR3 nucleotide sequence: TGTGCCAGCAGCCAAGATAGACAGCCCCAGCATTTT. Translating it yields CASSQDRQPQHF.

In its sample, this clone was seen a few times. The J gene is TRBJ2-7, the V gene TRBV11-2; D call uncertain. V lost 2 bases, J lost 0 bases, and 8 bases lay in between. The CDR3 length is 14 residues. The V gene's germline CDR1 is SGHAT and CDR2 FQNNGV. The chain's CDR3 is CASSLTAGSYEQYF. The CDR3 nucleotides read TGTGCCAGCAGCTTAACAGCAGGCTCCTACGAGCAGTACTTC.

The J gene is TRBJ2-1, the V gene TRBV11-1; D remains unclear. The CDR3 length is 16 residues. The V gene lost 5 bases and the J gene lost 4 bases, with 18 bases spanning the gap. Germline loops: CDR1 SGHAT, CDR2 FQDESV (reference sequence). CDR3 protein: CASSRGEYPPYNEQFF. The DNA for the CDR3 is TGTGCCAGCAGCCGCGGCGAGTACCCCCCTTACAATGAGCAGTTCTTC.

This chain connects TRBV18 to TRBJ2-7; maybe TRBD1 (6 bases). V lost 3 bases to trimming and J lost 0 bases, with 12 bases between them. The CDR3 sequence is 15 residues long. CDR1 and CDR2 from the germline V gene are KGHSH and LQKENI. The CDR3, as DNA: TGTGCCAGCTCACCGGAAACAGGGAGCTCCTACGAGCAGTACTTC. Its protein product is CASSPETGSSYEQYF.

The DNA of the CDR3 is TGTGCCAGCGGAACTTACAGGGTGTACGAGCAGTACTTC. This translates into CASGTYRVYEQYF. The chain has TRBV28 and TRBJ2-7; weak D call: TRBD1 (6 bases). Trimming shortened V by 8 bases and J by 4 bases, and 15 bases separated the two germline ends. The V gene's germline CDR1 is MDHEN and CDR2 SYDVKM. The CDR3 runs 13 residues.

The J gene is TRBJ1-2, the V gene TRBV9, with D tentatively TRBD1 (5 bases). In germline, CDR1 is SGDLS, CDR2 YYNGEE. The CDR3 totals 12 residues. Trimming removed 3 bases from V and 2 bases from J, with 5 bases in between. The DNA for the CDR3 is TGTGCCAGCAGCGCAGGGAACTATGGCTACACCTTC. It codes for CASSAGNYGYTF.

The chain uses TRBV28 and TRBJ2-7; TRBD1 aligns across 9 bases. The CDR3 is made up of 13 amino acids. Trimming cost V 6 bases and J 3 bases; bases outside gene matches: 3. Germline V lookup: CDR1 MDHEN, CDR2 SYDVKM. The CDR3: CASSTGGLYEQYF. As DNA, the CDR3 is TGTGCCAGCAGCACAGGGGGCCTCTACGAGCAGTACTTC. The variable domain in full, with the rest retrieved from reference TRBV28 and TRBJ2-7, is DVKVTQSSRYLVKRTGEKVFLECVQDMDHENMFWYRQDPGLGLRLIYFSYDVKMKEKGDIPEGYSVSREKKERFSLILESASTNQTSMYLCASSTGGLYEQYFGPGTRLTVT.

In this sample, this clone turned up once. This chain uses TRBV19 with TRBJ1-3, with D possibly TRBD1 on 6 matching bases. The CDR3 consists of 17 residues. V shed 7 bases and J shed 0 bases, with 19 bases lying between them. CDR1 LNHDA and CDR2 SQIVND come from the germline V gene (reference sequence). The CDR3 region is CASKYRAGWGSGNTIYF. The CDR3 bases are TGTGCCAGTAAATACAGGGCCGGCTGGGGCTCTGGAAACACCATATATTTT.

This clone was detected once. The chain has TRBV10-3 and TRBJ2-5; 9 nucleotides match TRBD2. CDR3 length: 16 residues. V shed 0 bases and J 1 base; nucleotides not matched to a gene: 3. Per germline, CDR1 ENHRY and CDR2 SYGVKD. CDR3 region: CAISESASGAQETQYF. CDR3 in DNA: TGTGCCATCAGTGAGTCAGCTAGCGGGGCCCAAGAGACCCAGTACTTC.

The CDR3 DNA sequence: TGTGCCAGCAGGGGACAGCTAAATTCACCCCTCCACTTT. It specifies CASRGQLNSPLHF. V and J are TRBV27 and TRBJ1-6; 7 nucleotides agree with TRBD1. V lost 6 bases to trimming and J lost 7 bases; unmatched junction nucleotides: 3. Germline V lookup: CDR1 MNHEY, CDR2 SMNVEV (reference sequence). This CDR3 spans 13 amino acids.

J is TRBJ1-2 and V is TRBV20-1; D uncertain. Per the germline V gene, CDR1 is DFQATT and CDR2 is SNEGSKA (reference sequence). V dropped 0 bases and J dropped 8 bases, with 7 bases sitting between them. This CDR3 is built from 11 residues. For the CDR3, the DNA is TGCAGTGCTAGAGACAAGAGGGGCTACACCTTC. Translated: CSARDKRGYTF.

The chain joins TRBV28 to TRBJ1-2; 7 bases align to TRBD1. CDR1 MDHEN and CDR2 SYDVKM come from the germline V gene. The trim removed 2 bases at V and 4 bases at J, leaving 7 bases unmatched. The CDR3 length is 15 residues. This chain's CDR3 is CASSLGGGGAYGYTF. DNA of the CDR3: TGTGCCAGCAGTTTAGGAGGAGGGGGCGCCTATGGCTACACCTTC.

Here the CDR3 DNA reads TGTGCCAGCAGTGGGCCCCCGGGACAGGGGGCGAAAAGCTATGGCTACACCTTC. This translates into CASSGPPGQGAKSYGYTF. The chain uses TRBV2 and TRBJ1-2, with 12 bases fitting TRBD1. With 4 bases clipped from V and 4 bases from J, the junction kept 13 bases outside the gene matches. The germline V gene has CDR1 SNHLY and CDR2 FYNNEI. This CDR3 contains 18 residues.

This chain joins TRBV5-8 and TRBJ2-3, with 8 bases aligning to TRBD1. Per the germline V gene, CDR1 is SGHTS and CDR2 is YDEGEE. The J segment lost 2 bases and the V segment lost 4 bases, leaving 3 bases of the junction unmatched. The CDR3 runs to 14 residues. In nucleotides, the CDR3 is TGTGCCAGCAGCAGGACAGGGTCCACAGATACGCAGTATTTT. It is translated as CASSRTGSTDTQYF.

The J gene is TRBJ2-3, the V gene TRBV5-4; 8 bases map to TRBD2. The V gene end was trimmed by 3 bases and the J gene end by 5 bases; junction bases not matched to a gene: 8. Germline-derived CDR1 and CDR2 are SGHNT and YYREEE (reference sequence). The CDR3 is 15 amino acids. CDR3 sequence: CASSSYAGGGDTQYF. DNA of the CDR3: TGTGCCAGCAGCTCGTACGCGGGAGGAGGAGATACGCAGTATTTT.

The chain couples TRBV4-1 to TRBJ2-4; 14 bases agree with TRBD2. V shed 0 bases, J shed 3 bases, and the junction held 13 bases outside the gene matches. Germline CDR1 reads MGHRA; CDR2 reads YSYEKL. There are 21 residues in the CDR3. CDR3 in amino acids: CASSQEEAVRGLAGVKNIQYF. The CDR3 nucleotides are TGCGCCAGCAGCCAAGAAGAAGCGGTCAGGGGACTAGCGGGGGTCAAAAACATTCAGTACTTC.

This clone appeared a single time. The chain is built from TRBV7-2 and TRBJ1-1; 7 nucleotides line up with TRBD1. The germline V gene has CDR1 SGHTA and CDR2 FQGNSA. The CDR3 has 14 residues. The V and J ends lost 6 bases and 7 bases, in that order; junction bases with no gene match: 11. CDR3: CASSKRQGRDEAFF. For the CDR3, the DNA is TGTGCCAGCAGTAAAAGACAGGGACGGGATGAAGCTTTCTTT. Together with reference TRBV7-2 and TRBJ1-1, the CDR3 gives the full variable domain: GAGVSQSPSNKVTEKGKDVELRCDPISGHTALYWYRQSLGQGLEFLIYFQGNSAPDKSGLPSDRFSAERTGGSVSTLTIQRTQQEDSAVYLCASSKRQGRDEAFFGQGTRLTVV.

The chain combines TRBV15 with TRBJ1-3; D unresolved. The V gene's germline CDR1 is LNHNV and CDR2 YYDKDF (reference sequence). V was cut by 0 bases and J by 7 bases, with 4 bases left in between. This CDR3 has 12 amino acids. The CDR3 sequence: CATSRDQNTIYF. CDR3 DNA: TGTGCCACCAGCAGAGATCAGAACACCATATATTTT.

V is TRBV28 and J is TRBJ2-5; possibly TRBD1 for D (7 bases). Deletions cut 3 bases from V and 5 bases from J, with 16 bases between. Germline values: CDR1 MDHEN, CDR2 SYDVKM. This CDR3 spans 15 amino acids. CDR3 protein: CASSFGGGAWETQYF. CDR3 coding DNA: TGTGCCAGCAGTTTTGGAGGGGGCGCGTGGGAGACCCAGTACTTC.

CDR3 coding DNA: TGTGCCACAGGGGAGGGCGGATACTATAGCAATCAGCCCCAGCATTTT. Translating it yields CATGEGGYYSNQPQHF. The gene calls are TRBV10-3 and TRBJ1-5; D is possibly TRBD1 (6 bases). The germline CDR1 and CDR2 sequences are ENHRY and SYGVKD. V dropped 10 bases and J dropped 0 bases, with 19 bases sitting between them. The CDR3 has 16 residues.

The chain carries TRBV9 and TRBJ1-2, with a weak D call TRBD1 (6 bases). V gave up 4 bases and J gave up 0 bases, with 13 bases separating them. The CDR3 is 15 residues long. Per germline, CDR1 SGDLS and CDR2 YYNGEE. The CDR3 loop is CASSSTRGANYGYTF. In DNA form, the CDR3 reads TGTGCCAGCAGCTCAACCAGGGGAGCTAACTATGGCTACACCTTC.

In its sample, this clone was seen once. The V gene is TRBV10-3, the J gene TRBJ2-3, with a possible D match to TRBD1 (6 bases). CDR3 length equals 15 residues. Germline CDR1 reads ENHRY; CDR2 reads SYGVKD. V lost 4 bases, J lost 2 bases, and 13 bases lay in between. CDR3 in amino acids: CAISGDKGATDTQYF. The CDR3 bases are TGTGCCATCAGTGGGGACAAGGGAGCCACAGATACGCAGTATTTT.